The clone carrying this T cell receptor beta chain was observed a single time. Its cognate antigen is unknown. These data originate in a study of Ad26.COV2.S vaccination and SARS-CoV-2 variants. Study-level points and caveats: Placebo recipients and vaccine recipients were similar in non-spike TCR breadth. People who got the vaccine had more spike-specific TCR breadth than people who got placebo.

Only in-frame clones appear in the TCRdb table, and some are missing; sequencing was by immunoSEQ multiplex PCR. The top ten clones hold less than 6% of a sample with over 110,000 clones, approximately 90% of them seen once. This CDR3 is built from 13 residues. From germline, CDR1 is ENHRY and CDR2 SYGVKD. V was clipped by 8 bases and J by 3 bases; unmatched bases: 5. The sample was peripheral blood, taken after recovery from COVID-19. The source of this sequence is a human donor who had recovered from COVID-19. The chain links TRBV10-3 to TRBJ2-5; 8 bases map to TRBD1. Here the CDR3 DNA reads TGTGCCATCCAGGGACAGGTTGAAGAGACCCAGTACTTC. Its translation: CAIQGQVEETQYF.